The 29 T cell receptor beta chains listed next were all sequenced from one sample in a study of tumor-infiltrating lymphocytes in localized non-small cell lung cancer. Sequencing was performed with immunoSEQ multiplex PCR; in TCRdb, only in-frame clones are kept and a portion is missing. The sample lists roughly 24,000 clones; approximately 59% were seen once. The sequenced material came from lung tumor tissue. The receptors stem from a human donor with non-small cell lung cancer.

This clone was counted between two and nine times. CDR3 nucleotide sequence: TGTGCCAGCACCCTAAGCGAGGGGGAAGCTTTCTTT. Protein sequence: CASTLSEGEAFF. This chain uses TRBV6-1 with TRBJ1-1; possible D gene TRBD1, 5 bases. CDR1 is MNHNS, CDR2 SASEGT, per germline. The CDR3 is 12 residues long. Trimming stripped 7 bases from V and 8 bases from J, with 14 bases between.

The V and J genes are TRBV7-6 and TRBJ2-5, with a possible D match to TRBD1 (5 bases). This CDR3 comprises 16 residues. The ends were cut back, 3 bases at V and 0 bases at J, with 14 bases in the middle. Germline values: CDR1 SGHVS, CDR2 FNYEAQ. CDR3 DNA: TGTGCCAGCAGCTTGAGACAGCCGATGTACCAAGAGACCCAGTACTTC. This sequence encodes CASSLRQPMYQETQYF. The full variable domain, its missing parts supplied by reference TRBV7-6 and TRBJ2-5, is GAGVSQSPRYKVTKRGQDVALRCDPISGHVSLYWYRQALGQGPEFLTYFNYEAQQDKSGLPNDRFSAERPEGSISTLTIQRTEQRDSAMYRCASSLRQPMYQETQYFGPGTRLLVL.

The CDR3 is CASSTQGAIGELFF. The CDR3 nucleotides are TGTGCCAGTAGTACACAGGGGGCCATCGGGGAGCTGTTTTTT. The V and J genes are TRBV19 and TRBJ2-2, with 9 nucleotides matching TRBD1. J was trimmed by 7 bases and V by 4 bases; bases with no gene match: 4. This CDR3 comprises 14 residues. Germline lookup yields CDR1 LNHDA and CDR2 SQIVND (reference sequence).

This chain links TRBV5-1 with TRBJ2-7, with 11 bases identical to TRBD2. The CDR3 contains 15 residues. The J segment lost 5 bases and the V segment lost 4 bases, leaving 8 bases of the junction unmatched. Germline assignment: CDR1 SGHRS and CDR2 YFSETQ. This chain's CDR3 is CASSRTSGSSHEQYF. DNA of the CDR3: TGCGCCAGCAGCCGAACTAGCGGGAGTTCCCACGAGCAGTACTTC. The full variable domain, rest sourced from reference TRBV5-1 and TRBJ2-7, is KAGVTQTPRYLIKTRGQQVTLSCSPISGHRSVSWYQQTPGQGLQFLFEYFSETQRNKGNFPGRFSGRQFSNSRSEMNVSTLELGDSALYLCASSRTSGSSHEQYFGPGTRLTVT.

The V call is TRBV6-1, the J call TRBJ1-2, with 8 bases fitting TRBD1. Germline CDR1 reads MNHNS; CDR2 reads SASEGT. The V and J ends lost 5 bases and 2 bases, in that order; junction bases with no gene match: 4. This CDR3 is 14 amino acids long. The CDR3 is CASSIYRGNYGYTF. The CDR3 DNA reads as TGTGCCAGCAGTATATACAGGGGGAACTATGGCTACACCTTC.

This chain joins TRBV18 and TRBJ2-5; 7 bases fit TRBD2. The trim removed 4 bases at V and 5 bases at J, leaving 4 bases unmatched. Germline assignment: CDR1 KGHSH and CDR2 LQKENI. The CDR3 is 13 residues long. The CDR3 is CASSRSSGETQYF. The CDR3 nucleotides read TGTGCCAGCTCACGGAGTAGCGGGGAGACCCAGTACTTC.

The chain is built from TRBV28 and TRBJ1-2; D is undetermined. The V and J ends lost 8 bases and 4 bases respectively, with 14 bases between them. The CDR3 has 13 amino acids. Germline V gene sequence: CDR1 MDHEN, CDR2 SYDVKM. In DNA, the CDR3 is TGTGCCAGCGAAGCGGTAGGGCCCTATGGCTACACCTTC. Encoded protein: CASEAVGPYGYTF.

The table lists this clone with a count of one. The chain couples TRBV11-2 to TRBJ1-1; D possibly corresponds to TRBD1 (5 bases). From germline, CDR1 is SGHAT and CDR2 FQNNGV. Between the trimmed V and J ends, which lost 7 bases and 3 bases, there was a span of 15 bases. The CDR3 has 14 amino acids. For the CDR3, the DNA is TGTGCCAGCATCAGGGATTTCGGTGACACTGAAGCTTTCTTT. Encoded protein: CASIRDFGDTEAFF.

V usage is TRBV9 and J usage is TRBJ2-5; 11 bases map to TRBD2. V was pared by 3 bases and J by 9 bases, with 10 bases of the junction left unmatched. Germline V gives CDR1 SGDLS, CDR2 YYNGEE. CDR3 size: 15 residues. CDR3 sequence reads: CASSGGTSGPGAQYF. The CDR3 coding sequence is TGTGCCAGCAGCGGAGGGACTAGCGGCCCGGGGGCCCAGTACTTC.

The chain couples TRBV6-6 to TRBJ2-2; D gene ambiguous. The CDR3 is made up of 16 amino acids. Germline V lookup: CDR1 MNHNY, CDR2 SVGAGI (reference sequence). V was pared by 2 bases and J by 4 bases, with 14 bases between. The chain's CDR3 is CASSYVDPAVTGELFF. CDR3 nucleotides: TGTGCCAGCAGTTACGTCGATCCTGCTGTCACCGGGGAGCTGTTTTTT.

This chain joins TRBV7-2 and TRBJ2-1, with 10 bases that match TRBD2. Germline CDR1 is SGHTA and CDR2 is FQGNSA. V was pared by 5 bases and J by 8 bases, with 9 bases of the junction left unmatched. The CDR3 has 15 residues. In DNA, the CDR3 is TGTGCCAGCAGCCCTCGTGGGAGCGGGAGGGATGAGCAGTTCTTC. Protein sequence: CASSPRGSGRDEQFF.

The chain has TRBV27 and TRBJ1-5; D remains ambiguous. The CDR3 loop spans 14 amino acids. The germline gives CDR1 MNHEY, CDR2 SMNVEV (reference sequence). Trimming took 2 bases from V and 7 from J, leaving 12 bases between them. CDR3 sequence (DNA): TGTGCCAGCAGTTTAAGAGGGTTAAGGCAGCCCCAGCATTTT. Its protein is CASSLRGLRQPQHF.

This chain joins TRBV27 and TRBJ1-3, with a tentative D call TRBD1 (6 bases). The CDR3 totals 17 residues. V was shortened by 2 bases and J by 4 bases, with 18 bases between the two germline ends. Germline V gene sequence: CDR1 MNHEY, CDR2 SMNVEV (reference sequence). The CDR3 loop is CASSLRGLDPGGNTIYF. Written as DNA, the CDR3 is TGTGCCAGCAGTTTAAGGGGGTTAGATCCTGGAGGAAACACCATATATTTT.

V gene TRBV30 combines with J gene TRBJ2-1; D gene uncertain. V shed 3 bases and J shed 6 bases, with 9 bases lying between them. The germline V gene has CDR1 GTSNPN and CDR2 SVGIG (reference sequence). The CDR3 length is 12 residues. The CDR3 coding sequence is TGTGCCTGGAGCTTGGGCCTCAATGAGCAGTTCTTC. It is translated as CAWSLGLNEQFF. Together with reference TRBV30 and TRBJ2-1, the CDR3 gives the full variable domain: SQTIHQWPATLVQPVGSPLSLECTVEGTSNPNLYWYRQAAGRGLQLLFYSVGIGQISSEVPQNLSASRPQDRQFILSSKKLLLSDSGFYLCAWSLGLNEQFFGPGTRLTVL.

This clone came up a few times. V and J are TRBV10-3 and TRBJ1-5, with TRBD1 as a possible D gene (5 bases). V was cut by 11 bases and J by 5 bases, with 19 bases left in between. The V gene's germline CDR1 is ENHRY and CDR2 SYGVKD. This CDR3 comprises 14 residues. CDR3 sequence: CAARGDGSYQPQHF. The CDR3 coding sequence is TGTGCCGCCCGAGGGGACGGCAGTTATCAGCCCCAGCATTTT.

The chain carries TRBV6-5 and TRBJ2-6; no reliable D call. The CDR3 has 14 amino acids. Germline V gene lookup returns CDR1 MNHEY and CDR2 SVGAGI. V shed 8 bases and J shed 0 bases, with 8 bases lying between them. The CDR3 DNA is TGTGCCAGCCTACGCCGCTCTGGGGCCAACGTCCTGACTTTC. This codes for CASLRRSGANVLTF.

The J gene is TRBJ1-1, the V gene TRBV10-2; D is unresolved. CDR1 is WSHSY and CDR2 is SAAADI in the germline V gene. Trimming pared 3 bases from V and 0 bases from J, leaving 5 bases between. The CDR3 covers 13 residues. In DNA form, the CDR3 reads TGCGCCAGCAGTGATGTCCTGAACACTGAAGCTTTCTTT. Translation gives CASSDVLNTEAFF.

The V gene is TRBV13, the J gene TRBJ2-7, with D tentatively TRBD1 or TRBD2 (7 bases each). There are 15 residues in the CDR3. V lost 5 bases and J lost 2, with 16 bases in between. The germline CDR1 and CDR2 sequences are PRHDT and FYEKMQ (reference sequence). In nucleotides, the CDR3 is TGTGCCAGCAGCCTGGGTCCAGGGGGGGCCTACGAGCAGTACTTC. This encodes CASSLGPGGAYEQYF.

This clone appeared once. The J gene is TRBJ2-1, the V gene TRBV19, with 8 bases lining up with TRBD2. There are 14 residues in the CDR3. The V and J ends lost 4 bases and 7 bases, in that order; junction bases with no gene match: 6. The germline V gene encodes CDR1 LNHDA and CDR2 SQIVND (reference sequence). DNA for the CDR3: TGTGCCAGTAGTACTATAGCGGGAAAGAATGAGCAGTTCTTC. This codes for CASSTIAGKNEQFF.

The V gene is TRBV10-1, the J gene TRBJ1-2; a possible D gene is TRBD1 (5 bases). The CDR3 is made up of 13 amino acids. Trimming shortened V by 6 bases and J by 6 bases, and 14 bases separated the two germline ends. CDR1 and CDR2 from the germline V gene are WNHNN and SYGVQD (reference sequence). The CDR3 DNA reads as TGCGCCAGCAGCCCGACAGCAACCGATGGCTACACCTTC. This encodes CASSPTATDGYTF.

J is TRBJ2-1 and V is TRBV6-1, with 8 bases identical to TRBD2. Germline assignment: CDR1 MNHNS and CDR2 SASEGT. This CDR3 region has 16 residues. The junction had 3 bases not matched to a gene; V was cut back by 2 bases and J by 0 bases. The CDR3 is CASSERGGSSYNEQFF. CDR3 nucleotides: TGTGCCAGCAGTGAACGCGGGGGGAGCTCCTACAATGAGCAGTTCTTC.

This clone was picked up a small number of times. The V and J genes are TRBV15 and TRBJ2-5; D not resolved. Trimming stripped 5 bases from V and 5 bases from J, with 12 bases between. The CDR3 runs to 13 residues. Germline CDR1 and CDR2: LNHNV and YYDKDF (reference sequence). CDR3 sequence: CATSHKVRETQYF. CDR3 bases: TGTGCCACCAGCCATAAGGTACGGGAGACCCAGTACTTC.

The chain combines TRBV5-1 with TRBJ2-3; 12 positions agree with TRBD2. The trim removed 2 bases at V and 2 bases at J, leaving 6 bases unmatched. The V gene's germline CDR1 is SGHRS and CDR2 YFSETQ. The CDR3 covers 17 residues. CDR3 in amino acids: CASSFTGLAGTTDTQYF. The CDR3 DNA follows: TGCGCCAGCAGCTTTACCGGACTAGCGGGGACCACAGATACGCAGTATTTT. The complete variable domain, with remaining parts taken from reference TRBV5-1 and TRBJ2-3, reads KAGVTQTPRYLIKTRGQQVTLSCSPISGHRSVSWYQQTPGQGLQFLFEYFSETQRNKGNFPGRFSGRQFSNSRSEMNVSTLELGDSALYLCASSFTGLAGTTDTQYFGPGTRLTVL.

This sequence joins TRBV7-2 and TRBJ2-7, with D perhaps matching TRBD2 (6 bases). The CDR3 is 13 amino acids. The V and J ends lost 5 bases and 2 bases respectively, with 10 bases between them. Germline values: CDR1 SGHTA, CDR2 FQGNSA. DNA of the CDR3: TGTGCCAGCAGCCCCGGGAGTCCCTACGAGCAGTACTTC. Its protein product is CASSPGSPYEQYF.

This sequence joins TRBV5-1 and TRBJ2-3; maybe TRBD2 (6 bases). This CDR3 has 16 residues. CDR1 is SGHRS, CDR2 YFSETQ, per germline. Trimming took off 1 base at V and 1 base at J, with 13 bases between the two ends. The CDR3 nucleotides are TGCGCCAGCAGCTTGATACAGCCTAGCGGCACAGATACGCAGTATTTT. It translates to CASSLIQPSGTDTQYF.

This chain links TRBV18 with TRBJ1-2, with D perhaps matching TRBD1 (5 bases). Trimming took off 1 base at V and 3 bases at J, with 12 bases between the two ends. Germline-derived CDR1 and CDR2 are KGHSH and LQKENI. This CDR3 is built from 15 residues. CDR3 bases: TGTGCCAGCTCACCACGAGGGGACTCTTACTATGGCTACACCTTC. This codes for CASSPRGDSYYGYTF.

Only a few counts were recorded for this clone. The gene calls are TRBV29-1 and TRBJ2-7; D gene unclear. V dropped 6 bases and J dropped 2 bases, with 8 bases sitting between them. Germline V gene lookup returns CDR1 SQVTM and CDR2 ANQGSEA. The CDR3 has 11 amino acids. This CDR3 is CSVREAYEQYF. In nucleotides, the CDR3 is TGCAGCGTGCGAGAGGCCTACGAGCAGTACTTC.

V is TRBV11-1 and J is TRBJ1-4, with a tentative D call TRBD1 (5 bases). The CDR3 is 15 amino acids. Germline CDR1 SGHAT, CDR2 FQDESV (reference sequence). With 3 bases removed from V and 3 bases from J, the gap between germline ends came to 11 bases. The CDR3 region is CASSFGGTSNEKLFF. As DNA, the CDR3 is TGTGCCAGCAGCTTCGGGGGGACGTCTAATGAAAAACTGTTTTTT.

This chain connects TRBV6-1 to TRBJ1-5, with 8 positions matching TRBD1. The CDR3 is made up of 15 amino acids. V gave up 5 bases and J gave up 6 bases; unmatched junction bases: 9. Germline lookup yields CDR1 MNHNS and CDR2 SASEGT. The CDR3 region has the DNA TGTGCCAGCAGTATAGACAGGGGACTAGGTCAGCCCCAGCATTTT. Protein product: CASSIDRGLGQPQHF.